This T cell receptor beta chain was sequenced during a study of cytotoxic CD8 clonotypes in ibrutinib-treated CLL. The wider study: Treatment had run for a median about 12 months, range 6 to 36, when response samples were taken.

Trimming took 3 bases from V and 3 from J; bases not matched to a gene: 4. The CDR3 contains 13 residues. Germline V gene lookup returns CDR1 SQVTM and CDR2 ANQGSEA. Broader study findings: Clonality, elevated at ibrutinib response, dropped back toward baseline at progression.

For this clone: Its antigen is unknown.

Sequencing was designed to attain a depth spanning 1 in 200,000 to 1 in 1 million T cells. The table came from immunoSEQ multiplex PCR; TCRdb's copy has only in-frame clones and leaves some out. The data contain hundreds of thousands of clones, around 70% of them singletons. This sample comprised PBMCs, obtained after 24 months of ibrutinib treatment. The receptor was isolated from a human donor with chronic lymphocytic leukemia. The rearrangement joins TRBV29-1 to TRBJ2-7, with 8 bases lining up with TRBD1. The CDR3 region is CSVEVGQGYEQYF. The CDR3 nucleotides are TGCAGCGTTGAGGTAGGACAGGGCTACGAGCAGTACTTC.